This TCR beta chain was identified in a study of shared clonotypes between healthy human individuals. General observations from the study: Compared with memory subsets, naive subsets generally had larger estimated richness. Roughly 4.7% was the fraction of naive CD4 clonotypes found shared across a few donors.

Points on this clone: Antigen: not known.

This CDR3 region has 14 residues. The V gene end was trimmed by 1 base and the J gene end by 9 bases; junction bases not matched to a gene: 9. The germline V gene has CDR1 SEHNR and CDR2 FQNEAQ (reference sequence). Clones were read by immunoSEQ multiplex PCR, and TCRdb kept only the in-frame ones, dropping some. The sample carries around 1.6 million clones, 95% to 99% recorded once. Sequencing used naive CD4+ T cells sorted from blood. Regarding subset: CD45RA+ positively selected. The receptor was derived from a man aged 25 to 45 in good health. The V call is TRBV7-9, the J call TRBJ2-7, with 7 nucleotides matching TRBD2. CDR3: CASSLEVRPGGQYF. For the CDR3, the DNA is TGTGCCAGCAGCTTAGAGGTCAGGCCGGGAGGGCAGTACTTC.